The rows below give T cell receptor beta chains drawn from one sample of a study of blood T cell repertoires in COVID-19. Assay: immunoSEQ multiplex PCR; the TCRdb copy retains only in-frame clones and omits some. The table lists approximately 73,000 clones, 89% of them singletons. Sequencing was performed on peripheral blood. These TCRs come from an elderly man with acute or convalescent COVID-19. Both conserved end residues are part of each CDR3. D genes are given only for firm matches. Clone size, where shown, is once, few, many, or a class for clones that have expanded.

clone size: once
D gene: TRBD2
J gene: TRBJ2-4
V gene: TRBV2
CDR3 DNA: TGTGCCAGCAGTGATAGAGGGACTAGCGGCAAAAACATTCAGTACTTC
CDR3 protein: CASSDRGTSGKNIQYF

clone size: -
D gene: TRBD1
J gene: TRBJ1-2
V gene: TRBV30
CDR3 DNA: TGTGCCTGGAGTGTCGGTGTAGTAGGGACAGGGAATGGCTACACCTTC
CDR3 protein: CAWSVGVVGTGNGYTF

clone size: -
D gene: TRBD1
J gene: TRBJ2-1
V gene: TRBV4-2
CDR3 DNA: TGTGCCAGCAGCCAGGACCCGGGACAGGGGGGTCGTGAGCAGTTCTTC
CDR3 protein: CASSQDPGQGGREQFF

clone size: -
D gene: -
J gene: TRBJ1-5
V gene: TRBV21-1
CDR3 DNA: TGTGCCAGCAGCCCACAGGGTGGCAATCAGCCCCAGCATTTT
CDR3 protein: CASSPQGGNQPQHF

clone size: -
D gene: -
J gene: TRBJ2-2
V gene: TRBV11-2
CDR3 DNA: TGTGCCAGCAGCTTAAGGGGGGGAACCGGGGAGCTGTTTTTT
CDR3 protein: CASSLRGGTGELFF

clone size: once
D gene: -
J gene: TRBJ2-1
V gene: TRBV7-9
CDR3 DNA: TGTGCCAGCAGACCGAGGAGCGGAGCCTACAATGAGCAGTTCTTC
CDR3 protein: CASRPRSGAYNEQFF

clone size: -
D gene: -
J gene: TRBJ1-5
V gene: TRBV19
CDR3 DNA: TGTGCCAGTAGTCCGAGAGACAGTAATCAGCCCCAGCATTTT
CDR3 protein: CASSPRDSNQPQHF

clone size: -
D gene: -
J gene: TRBJ2-5
V gene: TRBV5-4
CDR3 DNA: TGTGCCAGCAGCTTTGTCTACCAAGAGACCCAGTACTTC
CDR3 protein: CASSFVYQETQYF

clone size: -
D gene: -
J gene: TRBJ1-1
V gene: TRBV5-6
CDR3 DNA: TGTGCCAGCAGCTCGATGACATACATGAACACTGAAGCTTTCTTT
CDR3 protein: CASSSMTYMNTEAFF

clone size: -
D gene: -
J gene: TRBJ1-6
V gene: TRBV28
CDR3 DNA: TGTGCCAGCAGTTTCTACGCCCTCTCCTATAATTCACCCCTCCACTTT
CDR3 protein: CASSFYALSYNSPLHF

clone size: -
D gene: TRBD1
J gene: TRBJ2-1
V gene: TRBV3-1/TRBV3-2
CDR3 DNA: TGTGCCAGCAGCCAAGAGAGGACAGGGTTTGTTAATGAGCAGTTCTTC
CDR3 protein: CASSQERTGFVNEQFF

clone size: -
D gene: TRBD1
J gene: TRBJ2-7
V gene: TRBV18
CDR3 DNA: TGTGCCAGCTCTCTAAGGGACAGGGGTGGCGAGCAGTACTTC
CDR3 protein: CASSLRDRGGEQYF

clone size: -
D gene: TRBD2
J gene: TRBJ2-1
V gene: TRBV14
CDR3 DNA: TGTGCCAGCTCCGGTTTGCTTCCGGGGGGTGAGCAGTTCTTC
CDR3 protein: CASSGLLPGGEQFF

clone size: -
D gene: -
J gene: TRBJ2-2
V gene: TRBV30
CDR3 DNA: TGTGCCTTCCCAGGGGCGTCTTCTACGGGCGGGGAGCTGTTTTTT
CDR3 protein: CAFPGASSTGGELFF

clone size: -
D gene: TRBD1
J gene: TRBJ1-3
V gene: TRBV9
CDR3 DNA: TGTGCCAGCAGCGTAGGACAGGGGGCTGGAGACACCATATATTTT
CDR3 protein: CASSVGQGAGDTIYF

clone size: -
D gene: TRBD2
J gene: TRBJ2-3
V gene: TRBV3-1/TRBV3-2
CDR3 DNA: TGTGCCAGCAGCCATGGTAGCGGGAGGGGCACAGATACGCAGTATTTT
CDR3 protein: CASSHGSGRGTDTQYF